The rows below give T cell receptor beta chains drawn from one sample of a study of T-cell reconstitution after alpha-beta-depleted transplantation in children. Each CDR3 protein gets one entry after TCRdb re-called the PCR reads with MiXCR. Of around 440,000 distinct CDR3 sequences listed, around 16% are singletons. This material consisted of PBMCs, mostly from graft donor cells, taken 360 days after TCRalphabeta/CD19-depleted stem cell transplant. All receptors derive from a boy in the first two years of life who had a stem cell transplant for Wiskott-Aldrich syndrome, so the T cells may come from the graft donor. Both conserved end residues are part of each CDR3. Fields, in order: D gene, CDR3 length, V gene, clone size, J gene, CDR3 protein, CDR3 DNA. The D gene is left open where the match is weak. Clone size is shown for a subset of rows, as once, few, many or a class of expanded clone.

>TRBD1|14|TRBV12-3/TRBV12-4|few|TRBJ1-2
CASSTWDSHYGYTF
TGTGCCAGCAGCACTTGGGACAGTCACTATGGCTACACCTTC
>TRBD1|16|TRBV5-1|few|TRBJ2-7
CASSFTRTGVTYEQYF
TGCGCCAGCAGCTTTACCAGGACAGGGGTCACCTACGAGCAGTACTTC
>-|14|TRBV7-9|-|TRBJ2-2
CASSYPPSSGELFF
TGTGCCAGCAGCTACCCCCCGTCTAGCGGGGAGCTGTTTTTT
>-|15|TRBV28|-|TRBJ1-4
CASSFPTGRDEKLFF
TGTGCCAGCAGTTTCCCCACAGGGAGAGACGAAAAACTGTTTTTT
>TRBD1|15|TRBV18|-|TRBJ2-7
CASSPVGQGWIEQYF
TGTGCCAGCTCACCAGTAGGACAGGGATGGATCGAGCAGTACTTC
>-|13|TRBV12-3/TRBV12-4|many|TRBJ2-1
CASSLIAGREQFF
TGTGCCAGCAGTTTAATAGCCGGAAGGGAGCAGTTCTTC
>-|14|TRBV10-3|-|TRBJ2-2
CAISGRQNTGELFF
TGTGCCATCAGTGGCAGACAGAACACCGGGGAGCTGTTTTTT
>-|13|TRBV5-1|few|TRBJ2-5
CASSLDLGATQYF
TGCGCCAGCAGCTTGGATTTAGGAGCAACCCAGTACTTC
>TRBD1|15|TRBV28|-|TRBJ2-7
CASSSPGQVSYEQYF
TGTGCCAGCAGTTCCCCGGGACAGGTCTCCTACGAGCAGTACTTC
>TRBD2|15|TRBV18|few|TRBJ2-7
CASSRTSGAPYEQYF
TGTGCCAGCTCACGTACTAGCGGGGCACCCTACGAGCAGTACTTC
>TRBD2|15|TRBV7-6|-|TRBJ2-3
CASSLLAGGGDTQYF
TGTGCCAGCAGCCTACTAGCGGGAGGAGGAGATACGCAGTATTTT
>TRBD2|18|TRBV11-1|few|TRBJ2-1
CASPSGTSGSLDYNEQFF
TGTGCCAGCCCGTCCGGGACTAGCGGGAGTCTGGACTACAATGAGCAGTTCTTC
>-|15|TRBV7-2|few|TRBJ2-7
CASTHQGGLPYEQYF
TGTGCCAGCACTCACCAGGGCGGTCTTCCCTACGAGCAGTACTTC
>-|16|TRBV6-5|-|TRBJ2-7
CASSYTTATLLGEQYF
TGTGCCAGCAGTTATACGACAGCCACCCTCCTAGGGGAGCAGTACTTC
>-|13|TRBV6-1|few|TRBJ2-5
CATAKGPFETQYF
TGTGCCACGGCTAAGGGGCCATTCGAGACCCAGTACTTC
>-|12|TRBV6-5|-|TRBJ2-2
CASTRRTGELFF
TGTGCCAGCACTCGACGTACCGGGGAGCTGTTTTTT
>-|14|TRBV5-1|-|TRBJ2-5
CASSWAMYQETQYF
TGCGCCAGCAGCTGGGCAATGTACCAAGAGACCCAGTACTTC
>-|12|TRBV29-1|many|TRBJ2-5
CSVNSGGETQYF
TGCAGCGTTAACAGTGGGGGAGAGACCCAGTACTTC
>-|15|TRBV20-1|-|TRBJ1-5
CSASSWDTRHQPQHF
TGCAGTGCTAGTAGTTGGGACACACGACATCAGCCCCAGCATTTT
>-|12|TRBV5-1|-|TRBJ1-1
CASSRDRFEAFF
TGCGCCAGCAGCCGTGATCGGTTTGAAGCTTTCTTT
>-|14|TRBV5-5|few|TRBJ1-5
CASSLDPSNQPQHF
TGTGCCAGCAGCTTGGACCCTAGCAATCAGCCCCAGCATTTT
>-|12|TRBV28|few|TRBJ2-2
CASSSPGGELFF
TGTGCCAGCAGTTCCCCGGGCGGGGAGCTGTTTTTT
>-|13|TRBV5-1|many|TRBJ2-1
CASSTGTRNEQFF
TGCGCCAGCAGCACCGGGACCCGCAATGAGCAGTTCTTC
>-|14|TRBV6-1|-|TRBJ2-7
CASTTGNAAYEQYF
TGTGCCAGCACCACAGGGAACGCCGCCTACGAGCAGTACTTC
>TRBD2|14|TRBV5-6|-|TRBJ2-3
CASSLGLAGGPRYF
TGTGCCAGCAGCTTAGGACTAGCGGGGGGGCCTCGGTATTTT
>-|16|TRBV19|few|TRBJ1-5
CASNLPGREGNQPQHF
TGTGCCAGTAACCTCCCTGGGCGGGAGGGCAATCAGCCCCAGCATTTT
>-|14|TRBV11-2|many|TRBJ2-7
CASSLERSSYEQYF
TGTGCCAGCAGCTTAGAGCGGAGTTCCTACGAGCAGTACTTC
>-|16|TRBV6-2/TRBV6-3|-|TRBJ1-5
CASRKRGVNSNQPQHF
TGTGCCAGCAGAAAACGGGGGGTGAATAGCAATCAGCCCCAGCATTTT
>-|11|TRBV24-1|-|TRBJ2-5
CATSVQETQYF
TGTGCCACCAGCGTGCAAGAGACCCAGTACTTC
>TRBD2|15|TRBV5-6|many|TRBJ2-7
CASSFGLAGAYEQYF
TGTGCCAGCAGCTTCGGACTAGCGGGAGCCTACGAGCAGTACTTC
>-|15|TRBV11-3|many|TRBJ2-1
CASSPRTSSYNEQFF
TGTGCCAGCAGCCCGCGAACTAGCTCCTACAATGAGCAGTTCTTC
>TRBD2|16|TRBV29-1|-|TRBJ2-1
CSVEGATSEAYNEQFF
TGCAGCGTTGAAGGGGCGACTAGCGAGGCCTACAATGAGCAGTTCTTC
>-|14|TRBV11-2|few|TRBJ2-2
CASNPFGNTGELFF
TGTGCCAGTAACCCCTTCGGGAACACCGGGGAGCTGTTTTTT
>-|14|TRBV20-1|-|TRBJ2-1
CSASTGTLPHEQFF
TGCAGTGCTTCAACCGGGACTCTACCCCATGAGCAGTTCTTC
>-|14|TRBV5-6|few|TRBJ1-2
CASQQGGGNYGYTF
TGTGCCAGCCAACAGGGAGGAGGTAACTATGGCTACACCTTC
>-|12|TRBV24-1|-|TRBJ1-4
CATSDGTEKLFF
TGTGCCACCAGTGATGGGACGGAAAAACTGTTTTTT
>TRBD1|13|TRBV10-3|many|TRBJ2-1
CATGTRGNNEQFF
TGTGCCACTGGTACCAGGGGGAACAATGAGCAGTTCTTC
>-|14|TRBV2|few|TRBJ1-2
CASSTASPNYGYTF
TGTGCCAGCAGTACAGCTTCCCCTAACTATGGCTACACCTTC
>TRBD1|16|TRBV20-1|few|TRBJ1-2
CSARKGTGLMNYGYTF
TGCAGTGCTAGAAAAGGGACAGGCCTCATGAACTATGGCTACACCTTC
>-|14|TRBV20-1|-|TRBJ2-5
CSANVDLRGETQYF
TGCAGTGCTAATGTCGACCTGAGGGGAGAGACCCAGTACTTC
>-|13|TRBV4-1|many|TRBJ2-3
CASSQAYTDTQYF
TGCGCCAGCAGCCAGGCCTACACAGATACGCAGTATTTT
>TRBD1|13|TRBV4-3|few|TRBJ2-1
CASSHGTGIEQFF
TGCGCCAGCAGCCACGGGACAGGGATTGAGCAGTTCTTC
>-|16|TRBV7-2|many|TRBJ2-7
CASSLVGTPSSYEQYF
TGTGCCAGCAGCTTAGTCGGGACCCCAAGCTCCTACGAGCAGTACTTC
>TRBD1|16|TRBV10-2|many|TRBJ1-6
CASSEWQGGYNSPLHF
TGCGCCAGCAGTGAATGGCAGGGGGGGTATAATTCACCCCTCCACTTT
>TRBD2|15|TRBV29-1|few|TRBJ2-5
CSGGGSGGFWETQYF
TGCAGCGGAGGGGGTAGCGGGGGTTTTTGGGAGACCCAGTACTTC
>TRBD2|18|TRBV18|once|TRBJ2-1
CASSPFRGRANGVVEQFF
TGTGCCAGCTCACCATTTCGCGGGAGGGCCAATGGTGTAGTTGAGCAGTTCTTC
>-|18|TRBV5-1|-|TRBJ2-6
CASSLVQSAPSGANVLTF
TGCGCCAGCAGCTTGGTACAGTCCGCGCCCTCTGGGGCCAACGTCCTGACTTTC
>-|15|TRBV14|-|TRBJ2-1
CASSQGLLSYNEQFF
TGTGCCAGCAGCCAAGGACTGCTCTCCTACAATGAGCAGTTCTTC
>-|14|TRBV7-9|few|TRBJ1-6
CASSLARTNSPLHF
TGTGCCAGCAGCTTGGCCAGGACTAATTCACCCCTCCACTTT
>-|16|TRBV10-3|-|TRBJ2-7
CAIRDPQRGLAYEQYF
TGTGCCATCAGGGACCCTCAACGGGGGCTTGCTTACGAGCAGTACTTC
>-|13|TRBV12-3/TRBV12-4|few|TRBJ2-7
CASSLTGNYEQYF
TGTGCCAGCAGTTTAACTGGCAACTACGAGCAGTACTTC
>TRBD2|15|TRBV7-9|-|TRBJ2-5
CALSGTSGGEETQYF
TGTGCCCTCTCCGGGACTAGCGGGGGGGAAGAGACCCAGTACTTC
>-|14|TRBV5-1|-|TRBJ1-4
CASSLRQDDEKLFF
TGCGCCAGCAGCTTAAGACAAGATGATGAAAAACTGTTTTTT
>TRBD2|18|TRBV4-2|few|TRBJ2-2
CASSTWTSGGADTGELFF
TGTGCCAGCAGCACTTGGACTAGCGGGGGGGCGGACACCGGGGAGCTGTTTTTT
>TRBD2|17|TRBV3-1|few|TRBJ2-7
CASSQGGLAGGFYEQYF
TGTGCCAGCAGCCAAGGGGGACTAGCGGGAGGTTTCTACGAGCAGTACTTC
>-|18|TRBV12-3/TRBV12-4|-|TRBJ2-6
CASSLADTLSSGANVLTF
TGTGCCAGCAGTTTAGCGGACACCCTGAGCTCTGGGGCCAACGTCCTGACTTTC